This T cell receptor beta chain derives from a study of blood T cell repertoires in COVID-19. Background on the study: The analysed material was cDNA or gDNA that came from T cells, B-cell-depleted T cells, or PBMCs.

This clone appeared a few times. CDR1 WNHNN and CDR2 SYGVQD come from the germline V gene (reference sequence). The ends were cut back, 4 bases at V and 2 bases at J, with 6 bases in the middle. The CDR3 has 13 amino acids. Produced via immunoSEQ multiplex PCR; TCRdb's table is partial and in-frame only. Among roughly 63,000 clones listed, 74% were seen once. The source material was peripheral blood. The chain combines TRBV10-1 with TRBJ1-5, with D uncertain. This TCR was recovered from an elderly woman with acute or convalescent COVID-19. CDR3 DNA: TGCGCCAGCAGTGTCGAGGGCAATCAGCCCCAGCATTTT. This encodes CASSVEGNQPQHF.